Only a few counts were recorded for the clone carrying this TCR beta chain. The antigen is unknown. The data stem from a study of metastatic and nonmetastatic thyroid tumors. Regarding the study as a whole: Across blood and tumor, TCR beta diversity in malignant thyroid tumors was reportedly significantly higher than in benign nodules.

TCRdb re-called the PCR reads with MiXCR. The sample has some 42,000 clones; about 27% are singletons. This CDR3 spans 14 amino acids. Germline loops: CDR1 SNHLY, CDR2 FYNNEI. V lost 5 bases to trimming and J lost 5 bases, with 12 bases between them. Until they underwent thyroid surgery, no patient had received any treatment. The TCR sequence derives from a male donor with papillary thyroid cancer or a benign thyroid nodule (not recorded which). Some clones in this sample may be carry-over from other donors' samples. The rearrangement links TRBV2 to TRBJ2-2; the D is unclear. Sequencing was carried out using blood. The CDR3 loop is CASSRELGTGELFF. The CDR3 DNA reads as TGTGCCAGCAGTAGGGAATTAGGGACCGGGGAGCTGTTTTTT.